Each of the 9 T cell receptor beta chains below was sequenced from the same sample in a study of OX40 agonist ivuxolimab in advanced cancers. Libraries were prepared by immunoSEQ multiplex PCR; TCRdb keeps only in-frame clonotypes and omits some of them. The data show about 79,000 clones, roughly 84% seen once. Sequencing was performed on CD4+ or CD8+ T cells sorted from blood, taken in a trial of the OX40 agonist ivuxolimab. All receptors derive from an adult with an advanced solid tumor such as melanoma, head and neck, liver or kidney cancer.

This chain uses TRBV18 with TRBJ2-1, with D perhaps TRBD1 (5 bases). CDR1 is KGHSH and CDR2 is LQKENI in the germline V gene. V was cut by 3 bases and J by 1 base, with 13 bases left in between. This CDR3 comprises 16 residues. CDR3 sequence: CASSPQNRSSYNEQFF. The CDR3 nucleotides are TGTGCCAGCTCACCCCAGAACAGGTCTTCCTACAATGAGCAGTTCTTC.

The chain uses TRBV28 and TRBJ2-1; 11 bases align to TRBD2. Per germline, CDR1 MDHEN and CDR2 SYDVKM. The CDR3 is 18 amino acids. V lost 1 base to trimming and J lost 6 bases; unmatched junction nucleotides: 11. The CDR3 DNA sequence: TGTGCCAGCAGTTTATTATGGTGGGGACTAGCGGATCCCAATGAGCAGTTCTTC. Its translation is CASSLLWWGLADPNEQFF.

This CDR3 reads CASSHILRVRNSPLHF. The CDR3 DNA reads as TGCGCCAGCAGCCACATCCTCAGGGTGCGGAATTCACCCCTCCACTTT. The V and J genes are TRBV4-1 and TRBJ1-6; a possible D gene is TRBD1 (5 bases). Germline V gene sequence: CDR1 MGHRA, CDR2 YSYEKL. This CDR3 has 16 amino acids. Trimming removed 3 bases at V and 7 bases at J, with 16 bases between.

This clone was detected only a few times. V and J are TRBV19 and TRBJ2-2, with a weak D call TRBD1 (5 bases). V was cut by 7 bases and J by 4 bases, with 16 bases left in between. The CDR3 length is 15 residues. Germline V lookup: CDR1 LNHDA, CDR2 SQIVND (reference sequence). CDR3 loop: CASNRIQGSTGELFF. DNA of the CDR3: TGTGCCAGTAACCGGATTCAGGGTAGCACCGGGGAGCTGTTTTTT.

The chain has TRBV19 and TRBJ2-2, with 7 bases fitting TRBD2. The length of the CDR3 is 16 residues. V gave up 4 bases and J gave up 4 bases; unmatched junction bases: 9. CDR1 and CDR2 from the germline V gene are LNHDA and SQIVND (reference sequence). CDR3 residues: CASSKVGGGGTGELFF. CDR3 DNA: TGTGCCAGTAGTAAGGTCGGCGGGGGTGGCACCGGGGAGCTGTTTTTT.

The rearrangement links TRBV5-1 to TRBJ1-2, with D possibly being TRBD1 (6 bases). The V gene lost 4 bases and the J gene lost 7 bases, with 17 bases spanning the gap. Germline-derived CDR1 and CDR2 are SGHRS and YFSETQ. CDR3 size: 14 residues. In DNA, the CDR3 is TGCGCCAGCAGCCGTACCTCAGGGGAAGGTGGCTACACCTTC. Amino acid sequence: CASSRTSGEGGYTF.

V gene TRBV27 combines with J gene TRBJ2-2; D is undetermined. Germline V gene lookup returns CDR1 MNHEY and CDR2 SMNVEV (reference sequence). The CDR3 totals 12 residues. Trimming shortened V by 0 bases and J by 6 bases, and 2 bases separated the two germline ends. Here the CDR3 DNA reads TGTGCCAGCAGTTTATCGCCCGGGGAGCTGTTTTTT. Translating gives CASSLSPGELFF.

The gene calls are TRBV11-3 and TRBJ2-7, with D hard to call. Germline CDR1 is SGHNT and CDR2 is YENEEA. V was clipped by 3 bases and J by 5 bases, with 8 bases between them. This CDR3 has 12 amino acids. The CDR3 loop is CASSFLPNEQYF. The CDR3 nucleotides read TGTGCCAGCAGCTTTCTGCCCAACGAGCAGTACTTC.

This clone was detected a few times. This rearrangement joins TRBV5-1 to TRBJ2-3; 13 bases agree with TRBD2. The CDR3 spans 16 residues. V shed 4 bases and J 2 bases; nucleotides not matched to a gene: 4. Looked up from germline, CDR1 is SGHRS and CDR2 is YFSETQ. CDR3 residues: CASSAGLAGFTDTQYF. DNA for the CDR3: TGCGCCAGCAGCGCGGGACTAGCGGGATTCACAGATACGCAGTATTTT.